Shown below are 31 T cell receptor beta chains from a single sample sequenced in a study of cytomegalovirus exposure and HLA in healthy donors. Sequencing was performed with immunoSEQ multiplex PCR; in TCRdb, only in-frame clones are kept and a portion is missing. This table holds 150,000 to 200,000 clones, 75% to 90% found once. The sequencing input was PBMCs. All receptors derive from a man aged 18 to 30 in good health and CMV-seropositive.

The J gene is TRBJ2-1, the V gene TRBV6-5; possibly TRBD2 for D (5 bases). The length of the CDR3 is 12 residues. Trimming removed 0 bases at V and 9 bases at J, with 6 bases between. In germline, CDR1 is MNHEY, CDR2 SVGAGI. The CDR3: CASSYSGLEQFF. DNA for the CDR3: TGTGCCAGCAGTTACTCAGGACTTGAGCAGTTCTTC.

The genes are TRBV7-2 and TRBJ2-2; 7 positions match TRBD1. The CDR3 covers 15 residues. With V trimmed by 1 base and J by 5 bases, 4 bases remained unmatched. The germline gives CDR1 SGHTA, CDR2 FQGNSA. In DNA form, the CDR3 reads TGTGCCAGCAGCTTAGTGGGACAGAAGACCGGGGAGCTGTTTTTT. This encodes CASSLVGQKTGELFF.

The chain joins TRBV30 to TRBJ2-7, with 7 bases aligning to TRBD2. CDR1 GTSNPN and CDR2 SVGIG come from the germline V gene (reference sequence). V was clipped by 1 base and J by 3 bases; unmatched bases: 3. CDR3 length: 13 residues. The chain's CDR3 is CAWSEERDYEQYF. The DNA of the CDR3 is TGTGCCTGGAGTGAGGAGCGGGACTACGAGCAGTACTTC. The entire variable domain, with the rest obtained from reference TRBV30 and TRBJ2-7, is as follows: SQTIHQWPATLVQPVGSPLSLECTVEGTSNPNLYWYRQAAGRGLQLLFYSVGIGQISSEVPQNLSASRPQDRQFILSSKKLLLSDSGFYLCAWSEERDYEQYFGPGTRLTVT.

The CDR3 loop is CASSVAGGPLGEQYF. The CDR3 coding sequence is TGTGCCAGCAGCGTCGCGGGAGGGCCCTTAGGAGAGCAGTACTTC. The chain is built from TRBV7-6 and TRBJ2-7, with 9 bases aligning to TRBD2. Germline V gene sequence: CDR1 SGHVS, CDR2 FNYEAQ. V was clipped by 5 bases and J by 7 bases; unmatched bases: 12. This CDR3 spans 15 amino acids.

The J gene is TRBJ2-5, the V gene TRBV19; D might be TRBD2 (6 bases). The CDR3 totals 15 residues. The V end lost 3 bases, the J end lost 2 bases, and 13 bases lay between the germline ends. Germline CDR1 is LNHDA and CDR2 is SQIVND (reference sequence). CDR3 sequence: CASSMGTGAQETQYF. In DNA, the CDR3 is TGTGCCAGTAGTATGGGAACGGGAGCTCAAGAGACCCAGTACTTC.

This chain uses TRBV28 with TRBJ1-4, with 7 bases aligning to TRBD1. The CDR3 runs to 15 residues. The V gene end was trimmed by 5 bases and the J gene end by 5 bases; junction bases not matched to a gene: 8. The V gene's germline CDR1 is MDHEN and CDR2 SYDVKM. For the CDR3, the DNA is TGTGCCAGCAGTCCGACGACAGGGATCAATGAAAAACTGTTTTTT. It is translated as CASSPTTGINEKLFF.

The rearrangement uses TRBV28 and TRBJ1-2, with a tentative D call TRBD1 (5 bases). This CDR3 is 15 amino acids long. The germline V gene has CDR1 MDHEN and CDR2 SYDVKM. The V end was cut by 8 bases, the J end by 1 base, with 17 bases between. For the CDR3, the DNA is TGTGCCAGCCGGGGCGGGGGAGAGGGTAACTATGGCTACACCTTC. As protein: CASRGGGEGNYGYTF.

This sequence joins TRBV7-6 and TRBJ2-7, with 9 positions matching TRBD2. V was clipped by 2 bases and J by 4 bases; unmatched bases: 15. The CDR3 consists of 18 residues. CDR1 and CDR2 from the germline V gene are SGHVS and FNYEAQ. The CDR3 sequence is CASSLMGGSGSREYEQYF. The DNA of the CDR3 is TGTGCCAGCAGCTTAATGGGTGGTAGCGGGAGCAGGGAGTACGAGCAGTACTTC.

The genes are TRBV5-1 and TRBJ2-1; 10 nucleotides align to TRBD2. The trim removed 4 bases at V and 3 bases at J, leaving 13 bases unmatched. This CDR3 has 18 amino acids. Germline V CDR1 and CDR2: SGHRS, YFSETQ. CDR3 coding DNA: TGCGCCAGCAGCCCGAAAAGGCTATCTAGCGGGAGCTACAATGAGCAGTTCTTC. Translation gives CASSPKRLSSGSYNEQFF.

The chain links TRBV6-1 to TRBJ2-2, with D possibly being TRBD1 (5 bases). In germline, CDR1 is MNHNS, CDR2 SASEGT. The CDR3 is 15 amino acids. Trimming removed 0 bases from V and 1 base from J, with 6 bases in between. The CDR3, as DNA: TGTGCCAGCAGTGAAGCAGGGGTGAACACCGGGGAGCTGTTTTTT. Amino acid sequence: CASSEAGVNTGELFF.

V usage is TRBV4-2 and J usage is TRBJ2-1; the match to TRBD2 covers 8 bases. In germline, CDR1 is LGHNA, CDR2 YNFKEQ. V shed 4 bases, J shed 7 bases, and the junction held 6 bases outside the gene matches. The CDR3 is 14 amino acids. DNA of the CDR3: TGTGCCAGCAGCCCGGGACTAGTGGGGAATGAGCAGTTCTTC. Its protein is CASSPGLVGNEQFF.

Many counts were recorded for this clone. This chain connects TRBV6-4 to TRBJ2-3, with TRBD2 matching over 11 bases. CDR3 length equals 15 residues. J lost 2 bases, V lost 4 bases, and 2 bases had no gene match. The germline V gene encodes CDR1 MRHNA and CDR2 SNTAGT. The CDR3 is CASSGTSGPTDTQYF. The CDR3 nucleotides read TGTGCCAGCAGTGGGACTAGCGGGCCCACAGATACGCAGTATTTT.

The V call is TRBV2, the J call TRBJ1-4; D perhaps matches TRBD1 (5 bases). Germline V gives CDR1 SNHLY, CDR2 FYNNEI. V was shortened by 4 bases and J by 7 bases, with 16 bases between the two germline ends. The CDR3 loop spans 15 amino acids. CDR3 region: CASSALEGRSEKLFF. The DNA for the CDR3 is TGTGCCAGCAGTGCCCTGGAGGGGAGGAGTGAAAAACTGTTTTTT.

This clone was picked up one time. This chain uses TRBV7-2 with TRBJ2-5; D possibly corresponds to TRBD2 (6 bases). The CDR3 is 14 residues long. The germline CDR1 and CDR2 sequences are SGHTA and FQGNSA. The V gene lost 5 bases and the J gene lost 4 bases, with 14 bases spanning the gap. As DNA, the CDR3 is TGTGCCAGCAGCCTGACTAGAGTGGTAGAGACCCAGTACTTC. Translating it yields CASSLTRVVETQYF.

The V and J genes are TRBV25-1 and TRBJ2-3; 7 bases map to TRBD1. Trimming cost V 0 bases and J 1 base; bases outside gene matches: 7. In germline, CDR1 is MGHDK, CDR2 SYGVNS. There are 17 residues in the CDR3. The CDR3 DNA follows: TGTGCCAGCAGTGAATACCGACAGGGAATGGGCACAGATACGCAGTATTTT. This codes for CASSEYRQGMGTDTQYF.

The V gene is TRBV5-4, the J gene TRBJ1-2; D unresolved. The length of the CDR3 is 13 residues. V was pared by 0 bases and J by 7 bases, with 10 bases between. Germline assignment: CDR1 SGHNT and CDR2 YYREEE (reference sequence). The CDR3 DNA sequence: TGTGCCAGCAGCTTGGCCGAGGGAGGTGGCTACACCTTC. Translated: CASSLAEGGGYTF.

The CDR3 region has the DNA TGTGCCTGGAGTTGGACGGGAACTGAAGCTTTCTTT. It yields the protein CAWSWTGTEAFF. The chain joins TRBV30 to TRBJ1-1; D ambiguous. There are 12 residues in the CDR3. Per the germline V gene, CDR1 is GTSNPN and CDR2 is SVGIG (reference sequence). Trimming shortened V by 2 bases and J by 5 bases, and 9 bases separated the two germline ends. Together with reference TRBV30 and TRBJ1-1, the CDR3 gives the full variable domain: SQTIHQWPATLVQPVGSPLSLECTVEGTSNPNLYWYRQAAGRGLQLLFYSVGIGQISSEVPQNLSASRPQDRQFILSSKKLLLSDSGFYLCAWSWTGTEAFFGQGTRLTVV.

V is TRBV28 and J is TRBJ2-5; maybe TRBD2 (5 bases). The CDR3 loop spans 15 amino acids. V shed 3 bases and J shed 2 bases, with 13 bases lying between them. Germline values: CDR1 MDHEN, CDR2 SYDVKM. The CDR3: CASSFPGSFQETQYF. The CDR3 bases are TGTGCCAGCAGTTTCCCGGGAAGCTTTCAAGAGACCCAGTACTTC.

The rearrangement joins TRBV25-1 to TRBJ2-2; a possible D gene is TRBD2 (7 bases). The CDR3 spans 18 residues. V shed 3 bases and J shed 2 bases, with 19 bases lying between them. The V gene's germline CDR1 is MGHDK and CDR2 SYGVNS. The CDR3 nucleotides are TGTGCCAGCAGTGATCCCCGCGGGGGCGGCCTAAACACCGGGGAGCTGTTTTTT. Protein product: CASSDPRGGGLNTGELFF.

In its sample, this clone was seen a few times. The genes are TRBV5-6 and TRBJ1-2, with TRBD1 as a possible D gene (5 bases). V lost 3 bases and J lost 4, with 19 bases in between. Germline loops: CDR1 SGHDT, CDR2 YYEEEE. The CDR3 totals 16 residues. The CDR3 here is CASSSPTGPPSYGYTF. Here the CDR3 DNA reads TGTGCCAGCAGCTCCCCCACAGGCCCCCCTAGCTATGGCTACACCTTC.

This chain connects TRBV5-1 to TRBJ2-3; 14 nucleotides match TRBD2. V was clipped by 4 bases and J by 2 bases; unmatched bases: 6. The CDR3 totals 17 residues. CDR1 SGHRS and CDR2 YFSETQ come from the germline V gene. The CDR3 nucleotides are TGCGCCAGCAGCCGGGGACTAGCGGGAGAGCTCACAGATACGCAGTATTTT. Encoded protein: CASSRGLAGELTDTQYF.

CDR3 in DNA: TGTGCCAGCAGCTTAGGTCCGGGACTCTCCTACGAGCAGTACTTC. The encoded protein is CASSLGPGLSYEQYF. The rearrangement links TRBV11-2 to TRBJ2-7; possibly TRBD2 for D (6 bases). CDR1 SGHAT and CDR2 FQNNGV come from the germline V gene. V lost 1 base to trimming and J lost 0 bases, with 10 bases between them. The CDR3 loop spans 15 amino acids.

CDR3 in DNA: TGTGCCAGCAGTTTGCAGAATGAAAAACTGTTTTTT. Translated: CASSLQNEKLFF. The chain joins TRBV28 to TRBJ1-4; D ambiguous. V lost 3 bases and J 5 bases, leaving 4 bases between the germline ends. The CDR3 sequence is 12 residues long. Germline lookup yields CDR1 MDHEN and CDR2 SYDVKM.

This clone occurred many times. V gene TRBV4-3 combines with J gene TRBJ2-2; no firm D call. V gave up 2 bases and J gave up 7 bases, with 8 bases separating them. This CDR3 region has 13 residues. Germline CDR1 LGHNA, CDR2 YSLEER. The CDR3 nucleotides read TGCGCCAGCAGCCAATTAAACGGCGGGGAGCTGTTTTTT. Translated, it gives CASSQLNGGELFF.

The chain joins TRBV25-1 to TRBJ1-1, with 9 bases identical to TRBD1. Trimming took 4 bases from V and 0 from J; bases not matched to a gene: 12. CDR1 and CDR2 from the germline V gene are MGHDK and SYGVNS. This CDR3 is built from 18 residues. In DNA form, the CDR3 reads TGTGCCAGCAGTGGGCCCCCGGGACAGGGTTTCATGAACACTGAAGCTTTCTTT. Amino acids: CASSGPPGQGFMNTEAFF.

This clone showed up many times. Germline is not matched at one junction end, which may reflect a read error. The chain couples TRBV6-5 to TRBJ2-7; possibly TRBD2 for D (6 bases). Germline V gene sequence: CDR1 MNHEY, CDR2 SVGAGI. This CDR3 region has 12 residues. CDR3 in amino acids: CSSQGLAYEQYF. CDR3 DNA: TGTTCCAGTCAGGGACTTGCCTACGAGCAGTACTTC.

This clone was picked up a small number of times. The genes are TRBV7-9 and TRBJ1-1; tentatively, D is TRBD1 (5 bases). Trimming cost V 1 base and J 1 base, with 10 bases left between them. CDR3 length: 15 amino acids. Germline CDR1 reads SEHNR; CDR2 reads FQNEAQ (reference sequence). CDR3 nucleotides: TGTGCCAGCAGCTTAGTGGGGCGGAAGAACACTGAAGCTTTCTTT. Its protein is CASSLVGRKNTEAFF.

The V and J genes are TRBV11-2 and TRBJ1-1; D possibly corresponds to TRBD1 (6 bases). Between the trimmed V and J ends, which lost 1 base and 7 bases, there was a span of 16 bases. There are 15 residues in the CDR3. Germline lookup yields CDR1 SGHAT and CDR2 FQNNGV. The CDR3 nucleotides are TGTGCCAGCAGCTTAGGGGGAGGGTTGGGACATGAAGCTTTCTTT. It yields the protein CASSLGGGLGHEAFF.

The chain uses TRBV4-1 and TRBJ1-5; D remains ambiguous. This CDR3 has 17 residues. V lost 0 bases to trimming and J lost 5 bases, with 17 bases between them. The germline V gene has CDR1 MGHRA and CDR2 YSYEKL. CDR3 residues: CASSQDLMGQRHQPQHF. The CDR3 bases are TGCGCCAGCAGCCAAGATCTGATGGGCCAGCGGCATCAGCCCCAGCATTTT.

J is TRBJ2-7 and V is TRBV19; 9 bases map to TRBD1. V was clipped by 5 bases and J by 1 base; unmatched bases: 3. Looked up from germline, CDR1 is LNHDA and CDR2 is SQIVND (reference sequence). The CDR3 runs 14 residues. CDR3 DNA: TGTGCCAGTAGTGCGACAGGGGGGTCCTACGAGCAGTACTTC. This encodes CASSATGGSYEQYF. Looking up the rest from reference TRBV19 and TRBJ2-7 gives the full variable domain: DGGITQSPKYLFRKEGQNVTLSCEQNLNHDAMYWYRQDPGQGLRLIYYSQIVNDFQKGDIAEGYSVSREKKESFPLTVTSAQKNPTAFYLCASSATGGSYEQYFGPGTRLTVT.

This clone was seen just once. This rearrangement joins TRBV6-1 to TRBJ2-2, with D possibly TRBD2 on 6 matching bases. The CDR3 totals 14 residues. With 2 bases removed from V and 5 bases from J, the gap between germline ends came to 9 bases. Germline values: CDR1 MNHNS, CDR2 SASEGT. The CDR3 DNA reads TGTGCCAGCAGTGAAAGCCGGGGGACCGGGGAGCTGTTTTTT. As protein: CASSESRGTGELFF.